Below, one T cell receptor (beta chain) is given with its context. Time point given: pre-treatment sample, taken before nivolumab and TIL therapy. Patients were adults with stage 4 NSCLC. Germline V CDR1 and CDR2: SGHDT, YYEEEE. The CDR3 consists of 12 residues. V gave up 3 bases and J gave up 5 bases, with 6 bases separating them. This sample is drawn from a study of TIL therapy for anti-PD-1-resistant metastatic lung cancer. Background on the study: Tumor harvest preceded PD-1/PD-L1 blockade, followed by nivolumab treatment. Half of patients were current or former smokers. By whole-exome sequencing, median non-synonymous tumor mutation burden was around 1.5 mutations per megabase.

The libraries were made with immunoSEQ v3. The assay was immunoSEQ multiplex PCR, and TCRdb's table has in-frame clones only and misses some. The data contain more than 35,000 clones, 73% of them seen just once; the ten biggest clones take up roughly 6.1%. The material sequenced was blood, taken at baseline. The chain links TRBV5-6 to TRBJ2-1; D is unresolved. This receptor was identified in a person aged 25-85 years with non-small cell lung cancer. CDR3 residues: CASSYGNNEQFF. The CDR3, as DNA: TGTGCCAGCAGCTATGGCAACAATGAGCAGTTCTTC.